This entry lists 10 T cell receptor beta chains sequenced from one sample in a study of shared clonotypes between healthy human individuals. Sequencing used immunoSEQ multiplex PCR; TCRdb keeps in-frame clones, though not all of them. The sample holds about 2.4 million clones, under 95% seen once. The sequencing sample was made of naive CD4+ T cells from PBMCs. Subset defined: CD45RA+ positively selected. The origin of the receptors is a man younger than 30 in good health. Some clones in this sample may be carry-over from other donors' samples.

Points on this clone: Other nucleotide sequences in the sample specify the same CDR3. The chain joins TRBV7-2 to TRBJ1-1; 8 bases are a match to TRBD1. Germline-derived CDR1 and CDR2 are SGHTA and FQGNSA. CDR3 size: 14 residues. V lost 3 bases and J lost 2; bases outside the gene matches: 2. This chain's CDR3 is CASSLGTGNTEAFF. The CDR3 DNA follows: TGTGCCAGCAGCTTGGGGACAGGTAACACTGAAGCTTTCTTT.

In the case of this clone: Distinct nucleotide sequences in the sample also encode this CDR3. The chain combines TRBV18 with TRBJ1-2; D might be TRBD1 (5 bases). Germline assignment: CDR1 KGHSH and CDR2 LQKENI. V dropped 3 bases and J dropped 3 bases, with 8 bases sitting between them. The CDR3 is 13 amino acids. In DNA, the CDR3 is TGTGCCAGCTCACCGGGGGGGGACTATGGCTACACCTTC. This gives the protein CASSPGGDYGYTF.

V is TRBV21-1 and J is TRBJ2-1. TRBV21-1 is labeled a pseudogene. The CDR3 consists of 15 residues. For the CDR3, the DNA is TGTGCCAGCAGCAAACAAAAGGGATCCCACAATGAGCAGTTCTTC. Amino acid sequence: CASSKQKGSHNEQFF.

The gene calls are TRBV5-1 and TRBJ2-5, with D possibly being TRBD2 (6 bases). V lost 5 bases and J lost 4, with 15 bases in between. In germline, CDR1 is SGHRS, CDR2 YFSETQ. CDR3 length equals 14 residues. The CDR3 coding sequence is TGCGCCAGCAGTCCCCGGGACTCGGGAGAGACCCAGTACTTC. Its translation: CASSPRDSGETQYF.

The genes are TRBV21-1 and TRBJ2-7; the tabulated D call, TRBD1, remains unverified against the DNA. TRBV21-1 represents a pseudogene. This CDR3 has 16 residues. CDR3 in amino acids: CASSKSARAGIYEQYF. The CDR3 DNA reads TGTGCCAGCAGCAAATCGGCTAGGGCAGGGATTTACGAGCAGTACTTC.

The chain links TRBV9 to TRBJ1-2, with D perhaps matching TRBD1 (6 bases). Germline V gene data show CDR1 as SGDLS and CDR2 as YYNGEE. This CDR3 is built from 18 residues. V was trimmed by 3 bases and J by 1 base, leaving 22 bases between them. Here the CDR3 DNA reads TGTGCCAGCAGCGCCTCCGGGGGCACACGACAAAATAACTATGGCTACACCTTC. Its translation: CASSASGGTRQNNYGYTF. Filled out from reference TRBV9 and TRBJ1-2, the complete variable domain reads DSGVTQTPKHLITATGQRVTLRCSPRSGDLSVYWYQQSLDQGLQFLIQYYNGEERAKGNILERFSAQQFPDLHSELNLSSLELGDSALYFCASSASGGTRQNNYGYTFGSGTRLTVV.

This sequence joins TRBV12-5 and TRBJ1-2; no reliable D call. Trimming left V 3 bases short and J 0 bases short, with 17 bases between. Germline V lookup: CDR1 LGHNT, CDR2 FRNRAP. CDR3 length: 17 amino acids. CDR3 bases: TGTGCTAGTGGTTTCCCCAACAGAATCGAATCTAACTATGGCTACACCTTC. Its protein product is CASGFPNRIESNYGYTF.

The rearrangement uses TRBV27 and TRBJ2-7; 9 nucleotides match TRBD1. In germline, CDR1 is MNHEY, CDR2 SMNVEV (reference sequence). The V and J ends lost 6 bases and 3 bases, in that order; junction bases with no gene match: 6. The length of the CDR3 is 14 residues. The CDR3 region has the DNA TGTGCCAGCAGCCGCCGGACAGGGGACTACGAGCAGTACTTC. Translating gives CASSRRTGDYEQYF.

For this clone: The same CDR3 also results from other DNA sequences found in this sample. This chain joins TRBV5-1 and TRBJ2-1, with 9 bases aligning to TRBD2. The J segment lost 5 bases and the V segment lost 0 bases, leaving 3 bases of the junction unmatched. This CDR3 contains 15 residues. In germline, CDR1 is SGHRS, CDR2 YFSETQ. The CDR3: CASSLGLAGNNEQFF. The CDR3 coding sequence is TGCGCCAGCAGCTTGGGTCTAGCGGGAAACAATGAGCAGTTCTTC.

The chain carries TRBV7-6 and TRBJ1-1; D unclear. This CDR3 contains 13 residues. Germline CDR1 SGHVS, CDR2 FNYEAQ. The V and J ends lost 2 bases and 3 bases respectively, with 7 bases between them. CDR3 residues: CASSLMEDTEAFF. The CDR3 region has the DNA TGTGCCAGCAGCTTAATGGAGGACACTGAAGCTTTCTTT.